Each of the 5 T cell receptor beta chains below was sequenced from the same sample in a study of long-term antiretroviral therapy in people with HIV. The authors ran the immunoSEQ assay, v3.0, at survey level. Profiled with immunoSEQ multiplex PCR; TCRdb holds only in-frame clones, not every one. This sample has roughly 28,000 clones; about 81% occur once, and the top ten carry 13% to 15%. This sample comprised unsorted PBMCs, obtained 2.9 years after starting antiretroviral therapy. The source of these receptors is a man over 45 with HIV.

In its sample, this clone was seen once. This CDR3 reads CASRGLGADTQYF. Written as DNA, the CDR3 is TGTGCCAGCAGGGGACTAGGTGCAGATACGCAGTATTTT. The chain combines TRBV27 with TRBJ2-3; 8 bases agree with TRBD2. Germline values: CDR1 MNHEY, CDR2 SMNVEV (reference sequence). With V trimmed by 6 bases and J by 4 bases, 3 bases remained unmatched. The CDR3 is made up of 13 amino acids.

The count of this clone is one. The V call is TRBV28, the J call TRBJ2-7; possibly TRBD2 for D (7 bases). Trimming cost V 6 bases and J 3 bases, with 21 bases left between them. The CDR3 runs 16 residues. Germline V lookup: CDR1 MDHEN, CDR2 SYDVKM. The DNA of the CDR3 is TGTGCCAGCAGCCCTCTAGGAGGGGGGGAGGTCTACGAGCAGTACTTC. Translation: CASSPLGGGEVYEQYF. Based on the CDR3 plus reference TRBV28 and TRBJ2-7, the full variable domain is DVKVTQSSRYLVKRTGEKVFLECVQDMDHENMFWYRQDPGLGLRLIYFSYDVKMKEKGDIPEGYSVSREKKERFSLILESASTNQTSMYLCASSPLGGGEVYEQYFGPGTRLTVT.

This chain links TRBV5-1 with TRBJ1-5; D is unclear. The CDR3 loop spans 16 amino acids. The germline V gene has CDR1 SGHRS and CDR2 YFSETQ. Trimming shortened V by 1 base and J by 3 bases, and 14 bases separated the two germline ends. CDR3 in amino acids: CASSLRAGPNNQPQHF. The CDR3 nucleotides read TGCGCCAGCAGCTTGAGGGCTGGGCCTAACAATCAGCCCCAGCATTTT.

The chain employs TRBV27 and TRBJ1-2; D is uncertain. Germline V gene lookup returns CDR1 MNHEY and CDR2 SMNVEV (reference sequence). Trimming left V 0 bases short and J 6 bases short, with 14 bases between. This CDR3 comprises 15 residues. The CDR3 region is CASSLSPGVPNGYTF. Here the CDR3 DNA reads TGTGCCAGCAGTTTATCCCCCGGCGTCCCCAATGGCTACACCTTC.

This rearrangement joins TRBV10-2 to TRBJ1-1; D is ambiguous. The germline V gene encodes CDR1 WSHSY and CDR2 SAAADI. This CDR3 has 16 residues. V gave up 0 bases and J gave up 1 base, with 12 bases separating them. The CDR3 nucleotides read TGCGCCAGCAGTGAGTCCGAGATGGAGGGGAACACTGAAGCTTTCTTT. Translated: CASSESEMEGNTEAFF.